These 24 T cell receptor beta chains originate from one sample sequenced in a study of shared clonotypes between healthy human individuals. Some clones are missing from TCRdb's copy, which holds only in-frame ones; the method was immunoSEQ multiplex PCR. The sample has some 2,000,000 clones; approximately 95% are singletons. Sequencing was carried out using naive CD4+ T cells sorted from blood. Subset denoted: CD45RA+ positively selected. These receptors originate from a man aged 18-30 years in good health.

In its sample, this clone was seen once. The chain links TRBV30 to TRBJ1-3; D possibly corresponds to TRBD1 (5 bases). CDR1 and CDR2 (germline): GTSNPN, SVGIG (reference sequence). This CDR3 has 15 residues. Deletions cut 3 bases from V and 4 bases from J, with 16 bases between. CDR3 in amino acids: CAWRGTGAKGNTIYF. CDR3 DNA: TGTGCCTGGAGGGGAACAGGCGCTAAGGGAAACACCATATATTTT. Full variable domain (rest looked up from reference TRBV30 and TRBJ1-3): SQTIHQWPATLVQPVGSPLSLECTVEGTSNPNLYWYRQAAGRGLQLLFYSVGIGQISSEVPQNLSASRPQDRQFILSSKKLLLSDSGFYLCAWRGTGAKGNTIYFGEGSWLTVV.

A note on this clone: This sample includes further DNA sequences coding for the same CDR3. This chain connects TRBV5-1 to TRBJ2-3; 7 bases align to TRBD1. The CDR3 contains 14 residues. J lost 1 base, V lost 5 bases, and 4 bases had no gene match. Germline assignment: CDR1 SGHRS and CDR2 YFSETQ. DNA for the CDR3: TGCGCCAGCAGTCCAGGGGGTGGCACAGATACGCAGTATTTT. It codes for CASSPGGGTDTQYF.

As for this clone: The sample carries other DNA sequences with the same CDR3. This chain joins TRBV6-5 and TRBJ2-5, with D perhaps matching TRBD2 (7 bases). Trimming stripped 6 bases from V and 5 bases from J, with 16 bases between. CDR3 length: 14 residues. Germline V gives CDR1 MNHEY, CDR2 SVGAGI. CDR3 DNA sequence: TGTGCCAGCAGCCGTGGGGGCGGGGGTGAGACCCAGTACTTC. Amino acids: CASSRGGGGETQYF.

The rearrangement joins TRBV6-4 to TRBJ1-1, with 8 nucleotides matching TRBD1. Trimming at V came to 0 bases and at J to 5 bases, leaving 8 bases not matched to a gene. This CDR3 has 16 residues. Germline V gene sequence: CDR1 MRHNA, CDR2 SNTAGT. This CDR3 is CASSDSAAGGQTEAFF. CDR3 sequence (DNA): TGTGCCAGCAGTGACTCCGCGGCAGGGGGCCAGACTGAAGCTTTCTTT.

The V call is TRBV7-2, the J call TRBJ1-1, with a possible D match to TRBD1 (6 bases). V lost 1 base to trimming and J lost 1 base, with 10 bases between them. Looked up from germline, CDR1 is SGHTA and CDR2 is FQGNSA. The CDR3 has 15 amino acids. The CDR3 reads CASSLEEGGNTEAFF. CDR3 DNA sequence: TGTGCCAGCAGCTTAGAGGAGGGGGGGAACACTGAAGCTTTCTTT.

The CDR3: CASSLVGRRITIDYGYTF. The CDR3 nucleotides are TGTGCCAGCAGCTTGGTAGGGCGGCGGATAACGATTGACTATGGCTACACCTTC. The chain uses TRBV5-4 and TRBJ1-2; D gene uncertain. Trimming left V 0 bases short and J 3 bases short, with 21 bases between. Germline CDR1 and CDR2: SGHNT and YYREEE (reference sequence). This CDR3 comprises 18 residues.

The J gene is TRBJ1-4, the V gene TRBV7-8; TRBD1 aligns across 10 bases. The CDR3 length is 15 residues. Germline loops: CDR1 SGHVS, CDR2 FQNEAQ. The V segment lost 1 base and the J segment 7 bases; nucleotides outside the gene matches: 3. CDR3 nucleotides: TGTGCCAGCAGCTTAGAATGGACAGGGGGTGAAAAACTGTTTTTT. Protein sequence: CASSLEWTGGEKLFF.

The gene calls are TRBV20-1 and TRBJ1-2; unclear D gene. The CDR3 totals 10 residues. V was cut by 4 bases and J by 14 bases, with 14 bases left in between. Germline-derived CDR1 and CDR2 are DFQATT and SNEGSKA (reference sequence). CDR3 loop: CSATQPLGTF. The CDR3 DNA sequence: TGCAGTGCTACTCAGCCCCTCGGGACCTTC.

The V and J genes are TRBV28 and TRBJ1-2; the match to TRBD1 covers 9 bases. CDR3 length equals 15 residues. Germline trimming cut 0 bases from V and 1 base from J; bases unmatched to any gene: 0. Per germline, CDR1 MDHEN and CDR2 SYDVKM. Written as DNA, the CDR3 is TGTGCCAGCAGTTTATGGACAGGGGGTAACTATGGCTACACCTTC. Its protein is CASSLWTGGNYGYTF.

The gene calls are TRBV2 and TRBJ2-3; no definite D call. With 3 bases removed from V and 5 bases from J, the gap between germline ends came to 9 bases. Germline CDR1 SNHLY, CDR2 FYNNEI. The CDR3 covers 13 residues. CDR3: CASSEGSGDTQYF. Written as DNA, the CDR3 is TGTGCCAGCAGTGAGGGAAGTGGAGATACGCAGTATTTT.

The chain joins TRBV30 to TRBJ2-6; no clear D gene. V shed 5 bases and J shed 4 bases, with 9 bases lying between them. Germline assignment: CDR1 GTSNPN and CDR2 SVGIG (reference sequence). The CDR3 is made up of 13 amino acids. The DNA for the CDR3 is TGTGCCTGGGGCCCGTCGGGGGCCAACGTCCTGACTTTC. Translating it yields CAWGPSGANVLTF.

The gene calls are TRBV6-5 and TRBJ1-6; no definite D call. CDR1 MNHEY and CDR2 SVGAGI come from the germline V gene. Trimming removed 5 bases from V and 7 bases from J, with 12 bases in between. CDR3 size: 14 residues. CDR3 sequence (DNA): TGTGCCAGCAGTCGCGGCCACTCGAATTCACCCCTCCACTTT. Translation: CASSRGHSNSPLHF.

This CDR3 reads CAWRELADEQYF. CDR3 nucleotide sequence: TGTGCCTGGCGAGAATTAGCAGACGAGCAGTACTTC. The rearrangement uses TRBV30 and TRBJ2-7, with D hard to call. The V end lost 5 bases, the J end lost 5 bases, and 13 bases lay between the germline ends. In germline, CDR1 is GTSNPN, CDR2 SVGIG (reference sequence). The CDR3 is 12 residues long.

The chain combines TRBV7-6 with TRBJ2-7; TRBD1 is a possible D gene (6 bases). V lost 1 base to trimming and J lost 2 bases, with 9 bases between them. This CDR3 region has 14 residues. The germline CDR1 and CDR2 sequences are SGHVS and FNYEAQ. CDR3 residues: CASSLDTGPYEQYF. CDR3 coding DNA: TGTGCCAGCAGCTTAGATACAGGGCCCTACGAGCAGTACTTC.

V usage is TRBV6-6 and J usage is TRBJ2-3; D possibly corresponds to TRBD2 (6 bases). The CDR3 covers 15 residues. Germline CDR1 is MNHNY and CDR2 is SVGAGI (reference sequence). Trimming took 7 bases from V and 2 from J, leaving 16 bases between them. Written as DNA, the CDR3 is TGTGCCAGCACAAACCCGGGGGTTACCACAGATACGCAGTATTTT. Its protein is CASTNPGVTTDTQYF.

The CDR3 spells CASSLGGSPYEQYF. CDR3 nucleotide sequence: TGCGCCAGCAGCTTGGGAGGTTCCCCCTACGAGCAGTACTTC. The V and J genes are TRBV5-1 and TRBJ2-7; D remains ambiguous. Germline CDR1 is SGHRS and CDR2 is YFSETQ. This CDR3 is built from 14 residues. Trimming removed 0 bases from V and 2 bases from J, with 9 bases in between.

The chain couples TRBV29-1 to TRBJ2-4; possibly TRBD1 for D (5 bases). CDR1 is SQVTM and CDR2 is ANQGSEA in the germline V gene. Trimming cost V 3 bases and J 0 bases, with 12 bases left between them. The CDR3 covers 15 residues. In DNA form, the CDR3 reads TGCAGCGTTGACATACAGGCGCTAGCCAAAAACATTCAGTACTTC. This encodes CSVDIQALAKNIQYF.

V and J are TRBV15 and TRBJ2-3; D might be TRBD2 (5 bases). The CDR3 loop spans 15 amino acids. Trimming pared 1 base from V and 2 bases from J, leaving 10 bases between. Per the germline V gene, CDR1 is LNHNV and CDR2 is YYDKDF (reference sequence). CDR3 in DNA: TGTGCCACCAGCAGAGTCGGGGAGTACACAGATACGCAGTATTTT. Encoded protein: CATSRVGEYTDTQYF.

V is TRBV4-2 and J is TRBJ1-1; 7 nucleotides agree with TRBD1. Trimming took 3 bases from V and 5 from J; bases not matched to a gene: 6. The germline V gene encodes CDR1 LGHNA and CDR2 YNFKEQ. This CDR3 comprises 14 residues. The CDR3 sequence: CASSQMPGGTEAFF. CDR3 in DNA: TGTGCCAGCAGCCAGATGCCAGGGGGGACTGAAGCTTTCTTT.

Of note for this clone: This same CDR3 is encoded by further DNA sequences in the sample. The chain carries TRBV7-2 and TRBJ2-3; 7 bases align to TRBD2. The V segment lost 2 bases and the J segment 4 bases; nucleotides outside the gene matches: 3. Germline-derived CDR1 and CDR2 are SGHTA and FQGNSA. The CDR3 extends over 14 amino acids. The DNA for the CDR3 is TGTGCCAGCAGCTTAAGGCGGGAGTCAGATACGCAGTATTTT. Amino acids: CASSLRRESDTQYF.

In DNA form, the CDR3 reads TGTGCCAGTAGTATGTCGACTAGCGCATCGGATACGCAGTATTTT. It codes for CASSMSTSASDTQYF. This chain uses TRBV19 with TRBJ2-3; TRBD2 matches 8 bases. J lost 6 bases, V lost 3 bases, and 8 bases had no gene match. Looked up from germline, CDR1 is LNHDA and CDR2 is SQIVND (reference sequence). CDR3 length: 15 amino acids.

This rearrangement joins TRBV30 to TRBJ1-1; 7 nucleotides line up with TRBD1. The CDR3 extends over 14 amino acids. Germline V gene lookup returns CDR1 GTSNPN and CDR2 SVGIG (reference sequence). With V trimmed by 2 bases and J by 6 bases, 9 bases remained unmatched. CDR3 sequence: CAWSRQGAIPEAFF. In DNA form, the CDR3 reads TGTGCCTGGAGTCGACAGGGCGCGATTCCTGAAGCTTTCTTT.

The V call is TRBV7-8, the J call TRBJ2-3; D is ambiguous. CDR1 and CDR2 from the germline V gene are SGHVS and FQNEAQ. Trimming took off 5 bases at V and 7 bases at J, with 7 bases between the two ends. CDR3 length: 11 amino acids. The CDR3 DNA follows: TGTGCCAGCAGCGACCCCTATACGCAGTATTTT. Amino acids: CASSDPYTQYF.

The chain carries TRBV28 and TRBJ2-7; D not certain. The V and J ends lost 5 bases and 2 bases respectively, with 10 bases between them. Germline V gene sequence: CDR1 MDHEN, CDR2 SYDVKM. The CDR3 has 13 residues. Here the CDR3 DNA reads TGTGCCAGCAGTGAGTCGGTAGCCTACGAGCAGTACTTC. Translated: CASSESVAYEQYF.